This T cell receptor beta chain was profiled in a study of metastatic and nonmetastatic thyroid tumors. Methods used by the authors: The study took CDR3 differences across clinicopathological groups and made a distant-metastasis classifier for papillary thyroid cancer from them. TCRdb recomputed clones from the PCR reads via MiXCR. The V and J calls reflect TCRdb's pipeline rather than the authors' work. The table records roughly 15,000 clones, roughly 27% of them present only once. Not a single patient had been given any form of treatment at any point before undergoing thyroid surgery. Germline values: CDR1 SEHNR, CDR2 FQNEAQ (reference sequence). The CDR3 has 13 residues. V was trimmed by 0 bases and J by 5 bases, leaving 8 bases between them.

This chain joins TRBV7-9 and TRBJ2-7; perhaps TRBD1 as D (5 bases). Material: tumor tissue. The sequence was collected from a female donor with papillary thyroid cancer or a benign thyroid nodule (not recorded which). Some clones in this sample may be carry-over from other donors' samples. CDR3 sequence reads: CASSLASGNEQYF. DNA of the CDR3: TGTGCCAGCAGCTTAGCGTCAGGGAACGAGCAGTACTTC.